A single count supports the clone carrying this T cell receptor beta chain. This specimen comes from a study of blood T cell repertoires in COVID-19. In the authors' methods: The authors estimated nucleated cell counts from reference gene primer amplification. Assay: immunoSEQ multiplex PCR; the TCRdb copy retains only in-frame clones and omits some. V and J calls and clone size are those listed in that table; D and trimming were worked out from the DNA. The data hold some 220,000 clones, with 65% to 85% observed a single time. The V and J ends lost 7 bases and 6 bases, in that order; junction bases with no gene match: 2. Germline loops: CDR1 SGHNT, CDR2 YYREEE (reference sequence). The CDR3 is 13 amino acids.

V gene TRBV5-4 combines with J gene TRBJ2-4; 12 bases are a match to TRBD2. The receptor's source is a woman in her 30s who had recovered from COVID-19. What was sequenced was peripheral blood. The DNA for the CDR3 is TGTGCCAGCCGGACTAGCGGGACAAACATTCAGTACTTC. Protein: CASRTSGTNIQYF.